This passage covers 18 T cell receptor beta chains from one sample sequenced in a study of T cells expressing NK-cell markers. Reanalyzing the 5' RACE reads, TCRdb keeps one entry per CDR3 protein, without DNA. In total, the table holds about 460,000 distinct CDR3 sequences. The sample comprised blood T cells: a sorted CD56 or NKG2C T cell subset, CD4+ or CD8+ T cells, or bulk PBMC T cells (not recorded which). The source of these receptors is a woman between 50 and 59 years old in good health.

The rearrangement links TRBV24-1 to TRBJ2-1; TCRdb's D call of TRBD2 is untestable without DNA. CDR1 and CDR2 (germline): KGHDR, SFDVKD. The CDR3 extends over 15 amino acids. The CDR3 loop reads CATTSTGLPPNEQFF.

The chain combines TRBV10-3 with TRBJ2-5; there is no DNA to check the TCRdb D call of TRBD1. The CDR3 covers 14 residues. Per germline, CDR1 ENHRY and CDR2 SYGVKD. CDR3: CAISEGQGVETQYF.

This chain uses TRBV4-1 with TRBJ1-4; the D call from TCRdb, TRBD1, cannot be confirmed without DNA. The germline V gene encodes CDR1 MGHRA and CDR2 YSYEKL. The CDR3 length is 17 residues. The CDR3 region is CASRLDSMLTTNEKLFF.

J is TRBJ2-1 and V is TRBV20-1; TCRdb's D call of TRBD2 is untestable without DNA. Germline loops: CDR1 DFQATT, CDR2 SNEGSKA (reference sequence). The CDR3 is 17 residues long. CDR3 loop: CSARGSGRATDYNEQFF.

V and J are TRBV12-3 or TRBV12-4 and TRBJ1-2; TCRdb picks TRBD1, but there is no DNA to check that call. This CDR3 contains 16 residues. The CDR3 sequence is CASDYLSRGLSDGYTF.

Here the CDR3 reads CATGTGAGELFF. This chain uses TRBV10-2 with TRBJ2-2; with no DNA, the TCRdb D assignment of TRBD1 cannot be verified. The CDR3 is made up of 12 amino acids. Germline assignment: CDR1 WSHSY and CDR2 SAAADI.

The chain uses TRBV27 and TRBJ1-2; as DNA is missing, the TRBD1 call by TCRdb cannot be tested. The CDR3 has 15 amino acids. The germline CDR1 and CDR2 sequences are MNHEY and SMNVEV (reference sequence). The CDR3 loop reads CASTRGTGVDYGYTF.

The chain links TRBV20-1 to TRBJ2-3; TCRdb calls TRBD1, which cannot be checked without DNA. CDR1 and CDR2 from the germline V gene are DFQATT and SNEGSKA (reference sequence). This CDR3 has 13 amino acids. CDR3: CSSGGAGTDTQYF.

This chain's CDR3 is CASSFRIGPGTDTQYF. The chain joins TRBV5-6 to TRBJ2-3. The CDR3 totals 16 residues. Germline V CDR1 and CDR2: SGHDT, YYEEEE. The whole variable domain, filled in from reference TRBV5-6 and TRBJ2-3, reads DAGVTQSPTHLIKTRGQQVTLRCSPKSGHDTVSWYQQALGQGPQFIFQYYEEEERQRGNFPDRFSGHQFPNYSSELNVNALLLGDSALYLCASSFRIGPGTDTQYFGPGTRLTVL.

The rearrangement uses TRBV9 and TRBJ2-5. The CDR3 consists of 14 residues. In germline, CDR1 is SGDLS, CDR2 YYNGEE. The CDR3 sequence: CASSVESGRETQYF.

The chain is built from TRBV6-5 and TRBJ2-4; checking the TCRdb D call of TRBD1 is not possible without DNA. The CDR3 runs to 15 residues. Germline lookup yields CDR1 MNHEY and CDR2 SVGAGI. This chain's CDR3 is CASSTPKTGGNIQYF.

This chain's CDR3 is CASSDSPNYYTQYF. The V gene is TRBV25-1, the J gene TRBJ2-3; TCRdb calls TRBD2, which cannot be checked without DNA. Germline V CDR1 and CDR2: MGHDK, SYGVNS. This CDR3 spans 14 amino acids.

The chain couples TRBV2 to TRBJ2-2; TCRdb returns TRBD2, unconfirmable since there is no DNA. This CDR3 contains 20 residues. Germline lookup yields CDR1 SNHLY and CDR2 FYNNEI. The CDR3 protein is CASSPSRLAETRRGTGELFF.

CDR3 residues: CATGGTVDNEQFF. The rearrangement links TRBV24-1 to TRBJ2-1; TCRdb's D call, TRBD1, is unchecked because there is no DNA. There are 13 residues in the CDR3. The germline V gene encodes CDR1 KGHDR and CDR2 SFDVKD.

The chain uses TRBV5-6 and TRBJ2-5; absent DNA, TCRdb's TRBD2 call cannot be checked. The CDR3 has 16 amino acids. Germline-derived CDR1 and CDR2 are SGHDT and YYEEEE. CDR3 amino acids: CASSLYAGAGGETQYF.

This sequence joins TRBV6-6 and TRBJ2-7; TCRdb indicates TRBD1, and absent DNA this call remains unverified. The CDR3 has 16 residues. Germline loops: CDR1 MNHNY, CDR2 SVGAGI (reference sequence). CDR3: CASSPSVAGGPYEQYF.

The chain has TRBV6-1 and TRBJ1-2; TCRdb's D call of TRBD1 is untestable without DNA. CDR3 length: 14 residues. Germline V gives CDR1 MNHNS, CDR2 SASEGT. CDR3 protein: CASSTSGTGYGYTF.

V and J are TRBV6-5 and TRBJ1-2. Germline CDR1 is MNHEY and CDR2 is SVGAGI. The CDR3 length is 14 residues. CDR3 in amino acids: CASSYGPGGGGYTF.